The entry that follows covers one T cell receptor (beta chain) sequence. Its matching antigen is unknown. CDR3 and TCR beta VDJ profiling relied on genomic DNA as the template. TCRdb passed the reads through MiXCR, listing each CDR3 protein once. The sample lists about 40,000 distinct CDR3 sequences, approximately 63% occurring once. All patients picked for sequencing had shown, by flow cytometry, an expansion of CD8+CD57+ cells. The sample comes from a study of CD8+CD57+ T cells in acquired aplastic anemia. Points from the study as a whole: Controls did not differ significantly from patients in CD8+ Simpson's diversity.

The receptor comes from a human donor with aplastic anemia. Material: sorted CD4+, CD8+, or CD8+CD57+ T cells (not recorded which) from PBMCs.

The CDR3 DNA is TGCGCCAGCAGTGAGTCCAGATACTATGGCTACACCTTC. Amino acid sequence: CASSESRYYGYTF. The gene calls are TRBV10-1 and TRBJ1-2; D not certain. The CDR3 consists of 13 residues. V lost 0 bases and J lost 3, with 5 bases in between. Germline CDR1 and CDR2: WNHNN and SYGVQD (reference sequence).